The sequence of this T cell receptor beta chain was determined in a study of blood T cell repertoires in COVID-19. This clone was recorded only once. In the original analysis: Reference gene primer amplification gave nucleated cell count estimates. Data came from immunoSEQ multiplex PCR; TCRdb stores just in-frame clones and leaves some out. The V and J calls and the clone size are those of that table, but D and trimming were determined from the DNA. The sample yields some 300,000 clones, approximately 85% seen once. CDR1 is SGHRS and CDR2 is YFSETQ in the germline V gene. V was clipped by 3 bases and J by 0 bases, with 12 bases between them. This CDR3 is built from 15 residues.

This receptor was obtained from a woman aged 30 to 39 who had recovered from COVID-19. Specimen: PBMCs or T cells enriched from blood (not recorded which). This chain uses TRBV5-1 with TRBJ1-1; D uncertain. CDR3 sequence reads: CASSWASGMNTEAFF. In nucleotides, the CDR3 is TGCGCCAGCAGCTGGGCCTCCGGGATGAACACTGAAGCTTTCTTT.